This TCR beta chain was retrieved from a study of blood T cell repertoires in COVID-19. Background on the study: The study drew acute and convalescent COVID-19 samples from the United States, Italy and Spain. T cells, B-cell-depleted T cells, or PBMCs supplied cDNA or gDNA.

Original processing methods: For nucleated cells, counts were estimated from reference gene primer amplification. The protocol was immunoSEQ multiplex PCR, while the TCRdb copy is restricted to in-frame clones and leaves out a portion. The V and J calls and clone size were taken over from that table, and D and trimming were inferred from the DNA. The profile shows 110,000 to 150,000 clones, 79% of them singletons. The source is a man aged 55 to 70 with acute or convalescent COVID-19. The specimen sequenced was peripheral blood.

CDR3 residues: CVRSRTRLAGEGYEQYF. The CDR3 DNA is TGTGTCAGAAGCCGTACGAGGCTAGCGGGAGAGGGCTACGAGCAGTACTTC. The chain recombines TRBV7-5 with TRBJ2-7; no check of the table's D call, TRBD2, against the DNA was made. TRBV7-5 is a known pseudogene. The CDR3 is 17 residues long.